The table lists the clone carrying this T cell receptor (beta chain) with a few counts. This specimen belongs to a study of beta chain features in type 1 diabetes. cDNA synthesis used the whole RNA isolate, giving expressed TCRB sequences. The data were produced by immunoSEQ multiplex PCR, yet TCRdb's version contains in-frame clones alone and is incomplete. Of roughly 170,000 clones in the sample, about 13% were seen once. Looked up from germline, CDR1 is MGHDK and CDR2 is SYGVNS. This CDR3 contains 14 residues. Trimming pared 8 bases from V and 3 bases from J, leaving 17 bases between. The V and J genes are TRBV25-1 and TRBJ2-7, with D possibly TRBD2 on 6 matching bases. Sequencing was done on a sample of central memory CD4+ T cells from blood. This clonotype was sampled from a woman aged 18-35 years in good health. The CDR3 sequence: CASHPSGEVYEQYF. The DNA for the CDR3 is TGTGCCAGCCATCCCTCTGGGGAGGTCTACGAGCAGTACTTC.